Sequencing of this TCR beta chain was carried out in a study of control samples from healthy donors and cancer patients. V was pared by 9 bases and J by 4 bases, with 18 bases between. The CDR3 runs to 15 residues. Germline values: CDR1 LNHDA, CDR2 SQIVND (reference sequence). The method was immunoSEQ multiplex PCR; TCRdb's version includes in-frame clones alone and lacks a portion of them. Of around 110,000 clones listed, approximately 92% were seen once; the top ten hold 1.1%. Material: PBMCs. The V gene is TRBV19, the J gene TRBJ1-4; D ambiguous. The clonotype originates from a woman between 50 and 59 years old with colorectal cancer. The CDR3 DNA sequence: TGTGCCAGCAGGCGTCAGCCGGCGGGTAATGAAAAACTGTTTTTT. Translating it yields CASRRQPAGNEKLFF.